Sequencing of this TCR beta chain was carried out in a study of T cells in Graves' hyperthyroidism and ophthalmopathy. Germline V lookup: CDR1 ENHRY, CDR2 SYGVKD. The CDR3 is 16 amino acids. V lost 11 bases, J lost 1 base, and 21 bases lay in between. The TCR beta CDR3 regions underwent amplification using RNA transcripts as the source. Using the HTBI primer set, a first-round RT-PCR was run on the TCR CDR3. Via MiXCR, TCRdb re-called the multiplex PCR reads, giving one row per CDR3 protein. The table lists a few hundred thousand distinct CDR3 sequences, 22% of them singletons, with under 55% in the top ten. Diagnostic decisions used clinical symptoms, serum thyroxine and TRAb, thyroid ultrasound and orbital computed tomography. Fresh peripheral blood, approximately 10 ml, was the source of the PBMCs.

The material sequenced was blood. This clonotype originated in a woman aged 65 to 85 with Graves' ophthalmopathy. The chain uses TRBV10-3 and TRBJ1-3; D unclear. The DNA for the CDR3 is TGTGCCGTGACTGGGTCCCGAGGAGCTTCTGGAAACACCATATATTTT. Translating it yields CAVTGSRGASGNTIYF.